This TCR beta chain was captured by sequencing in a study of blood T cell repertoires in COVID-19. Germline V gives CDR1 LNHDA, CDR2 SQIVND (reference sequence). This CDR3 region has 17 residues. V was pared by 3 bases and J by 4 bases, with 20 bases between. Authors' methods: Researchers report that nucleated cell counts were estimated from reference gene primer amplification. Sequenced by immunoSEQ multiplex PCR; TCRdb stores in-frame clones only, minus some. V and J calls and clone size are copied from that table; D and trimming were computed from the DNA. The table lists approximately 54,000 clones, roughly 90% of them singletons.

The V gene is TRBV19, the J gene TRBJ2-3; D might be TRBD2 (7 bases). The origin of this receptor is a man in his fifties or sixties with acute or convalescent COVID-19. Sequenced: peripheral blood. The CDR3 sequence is CASSIGGAGVRSDTQYF. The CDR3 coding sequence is TGTGCCAGTAGTATTGGGGGGGCGGGAGTGAGGTCAGATACGCAGTATTTT.